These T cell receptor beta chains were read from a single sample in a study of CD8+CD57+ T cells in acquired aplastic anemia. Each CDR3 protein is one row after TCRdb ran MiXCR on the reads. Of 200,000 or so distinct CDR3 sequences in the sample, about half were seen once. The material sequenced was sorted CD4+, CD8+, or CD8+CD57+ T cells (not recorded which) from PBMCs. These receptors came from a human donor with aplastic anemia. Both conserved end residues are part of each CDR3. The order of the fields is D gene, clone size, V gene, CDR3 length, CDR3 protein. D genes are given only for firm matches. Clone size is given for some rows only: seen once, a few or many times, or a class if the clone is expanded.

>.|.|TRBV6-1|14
CASSERTSGNIIYF
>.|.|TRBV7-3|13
CASSLGDRLEAFF
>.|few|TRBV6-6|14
CASSYEGSIYEQYF
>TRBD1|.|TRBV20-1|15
CSAPALGQAGYGYTF
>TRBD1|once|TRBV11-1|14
CASSSDRGTETQYF
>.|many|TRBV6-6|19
CASSYSSPGGQGDTGELFF
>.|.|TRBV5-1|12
CASSLLGTRQFF
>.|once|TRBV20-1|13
CSARTGGRTEAFF
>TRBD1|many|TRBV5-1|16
CASSVDGTGDNQPQHF
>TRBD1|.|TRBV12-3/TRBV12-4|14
CASSRQGPNYGYTF
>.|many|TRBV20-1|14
CSAPWELAYNEQFF
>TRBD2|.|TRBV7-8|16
CASSLMTSGGFYEQFF
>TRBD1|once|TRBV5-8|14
CASSLGQGESPLHF
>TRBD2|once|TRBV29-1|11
CGLAVYNEQFF
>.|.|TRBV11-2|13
CATGGQRVYEQYF
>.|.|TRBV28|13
CASRLGSAGELFF
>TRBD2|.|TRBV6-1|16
CASSDSGGDSSYEQYF
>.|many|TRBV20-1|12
CSARRRDNEQFF
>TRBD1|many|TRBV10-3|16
CAISDLTGASTDTQYF
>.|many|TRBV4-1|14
CASSQEHSGEKLFF
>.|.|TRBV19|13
CASSMWGNEKLFF
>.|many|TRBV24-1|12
CATSGGSQPQHF
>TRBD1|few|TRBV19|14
CASIQQGANSPLHF
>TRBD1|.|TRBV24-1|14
CATSPGTGSGELFF
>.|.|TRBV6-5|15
CASRITGGQGSPLHF
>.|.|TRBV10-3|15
CAIKMSGRINEKLFF
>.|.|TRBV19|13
CASSQRGRYEQYF
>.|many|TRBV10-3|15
CAISHGDLSRTEAFF
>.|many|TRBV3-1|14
CASSQEFRNSPLHF
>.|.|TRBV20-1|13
CSGQVTGNYGYTF
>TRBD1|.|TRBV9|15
CASSAAGGLKETQYF
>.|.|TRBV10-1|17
CASGEINVEGREDTQYF
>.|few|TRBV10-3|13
CAISNDGGTEAFF
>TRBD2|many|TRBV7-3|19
CASSFQGWASGGRTDTQYF
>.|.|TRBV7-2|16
CASSPDRTSGANVLTF